Below are 12 T cell receptor beta chains sequenced from a single sample in a study of blood T cells in healthy people across ages. It was with a sample-barcoded 5' primer and a J-beta primer mix that a second PCR of roughly 7 to 12 cycles was run. MiXCR, applied by TCRdb to the 5' RACE reads, yields one record per CDR3 protein. Found here are approximately 960,000 distinct CDR3 sequences, about 29% of them singletons; the top ten hold 10%. The same sample was also used in a study of T cells of mothers and their children.

Input material: blood. These receptors originate from a woman in her forties in good health.

This chain joins TRBV7-2 and TRBJ1-2, with 7 bases aligning to TRBD1. The CDR3 spans 14 residues. CDR1 is SGHTA and CDR2 is FQGNSA in the germline V gene. J lost 5 bases, V lost 4 bases, and 7 bases had no gene match. Here the CDR3 reads CASSSRDSLYGYTF. As DNA, the CDR3 is TGTGCCAGCAGCTCCAGGGACAGCCTATATGGCTACACCTTC.

This clonotype occurred a few times. This chain connects TRBV7-8 to TRBJ1-6; no clear D gene. From germline, CDR1 is SGHVS and CDR2 FQNEAQ. V lost 5 bases to trimming and J lost 9 bases, with 26 bases between them. The CDR3 loop spans 18 amino acids. The CDR3 DNA reads as TGTGCCAGCAGCCATACGCTACAGCCCTCCGCCCCAGTTTCACCCCTCCACTTT. Translated: CASSHTLQPSAPVSPLHF.

This clonotype was seen only a few times. The rearrangement uses TRBV6-1 and TRBJ2-1, with a possible D match to TRBD2 (6 bases). This CDR3 is 15 amino acids long. The germline gives CDR1 MNHNS, CDR2 SASEGT. Trimming took off 7 bases at V and 7 bases at J, with 20 bases between the two ends. The CDR3 loop reads CASTKTRGIINEQFF. CDR3 DNA: TGTGCCAGCACCAAGACCCGGGGGATTATAAATGAGCAGTTCTTC.

This chain uses TRBV7-2 with TRBJ2-7; TRBD1 might be the D (6 bases). The CDR3 has 16 amino acids. Germline-derived CDR1 and CDR2 are SGHTA and FQGNSA. The germline V and J ends were trimmed by 5 bases and 0 bases, with 17 bases remaining between them. The CDR3 region is CASSEGDRFGSYEQYF. The CDR3 DNA sequence: TGTGCCAGCAGCGAAGGTGACAGGTTCGGCTCCTACGAGCAGTACTTC.

About this clonotype: One end of the junction is discordant with germline, which a read error may explain. The genes are TRBV7-9 and TRBJ1-1; D is unresolved. The CDR3 is 15 residues long. Germline CDR1 reads SEHNR; CDR2 reads FQNEAQ (reference sequence). The CDR3 DNA reads TGTACCAGCAGCTTAGATGCCTGGGGGAACACTGAAGCTTTCTTT. Its protein is CTSSLDAWGNTEAFF.

This chain connects TRBV20-1 to TRBJ2-5; the D is unclear. The germline gives CDR1 DFQATT, CDR2 SNEGSKA (reference sequence). The length of the CDR3 is 15 residues. The V end was cut by 0 bases, the J end by 7 bases, with 18 bases between. The CDR3 region is CSARDPLDPLGTQYF. CDR3 in DNA: TGCAGTGCTAGAGATCCCCTTGACCCTCTAGGGACCCAGTACTTC.

This chain links TRBV20-1 with TRBJ2-7; no clear D. Looked up from germline, CDR1 is DFQATT and CDR2 is SNEGSKA (reference sequence). Trimming stripped 3 bases from V and 4 bases from J, with 7 bases between. This CDR3 has 11 amino acids. CDR3 DNA: TGCAGTGCTAGTGGGGATTACGAGCAGTACTTC. Translated, it gives CSASGDYEQYF.

A few counts support this clonotype. The chain links TRBV5-1 to TRBJ2-7; TRBD2 aligns across 9 bases. This CDR3 comprises 16 residues. Trimming removed 0 bases from V and 1 base from J; junction bases left unmatched: 5. Looked up from germline, CDR1 is SGHRS and CDR2 is YFSETQ. This CDR3 is CASSLVASGASYEQYF. In DNA form, the CDR3 reads TGCGCCAGCAGCTTGGTGGCTAGCGGGGCTTCCTACGAGCAGTACTTC. The complete variable domain, with remaining parts taken from reference TRBV5-1 and TRBJ2-7, reads KAGVTQTPRYLIKTRGQQVTLSCSPISGHRSVSWYQQTPGQGLQFLFEYFSETQRNKGNFPGRFSGRQFSNSRSEMNVSTLELGDSALYLCASSLVASGASYEQYFGPGTRLTVT.

This clonotype was recorded many times. This chain joins TRBV29-1 and TRBJ1-2, with a weak D call TRBD1 (6 bases). Looked up from germline, CDR1 is SQVTM and CDR2 is ANQGSEA. The V end was cut by 4 bases, the J end by 6 bases, with 18 bases between. The CDR3 contains 14 residues. The DNA of the CDR3 is TGCAGCGTTGGGCAGAGCAGGGGAATCGATGGCTACACCTTC. Its translation is CSVGQSRGIDGYTF. Combining the CDR3 with reference TRBV29-1 and TRBJ1-2 gives the whole variable domain SAVISQKPSRDICQRGTSLTIQCQVDSQVTMMFWYRQQPGQSLTLIATANQGSEATYESGFVIDKFPISRPNLTFSTLTVSNMSPEDSSIYLCSVGQSRGIDGYTFGSGTRLTVV.

For this clonotype: At one of its ends the junction is not consistent with the germline gene, which may arise from a read error. The chain joins TRBV20-1 to TRBJ2-1; 11 nucleotides line up with TRBD2. The germline CDR1 and CDR2 sequences are DFQATT and SNEGSKA (reference sequence). The CDR3 has 17 residues. The CDR3 DNA sequence: TGCAGTGCTAGAGATACCGGACTAGCGGGCCCGTGGGATGAGCGGTTCTTC. Its protein product is CSARDTGLAGPWDERFF.

This clonotype was recorded many times. This chain uses TRBV21-1 with TRBJ2-7; TRBD1 reflects the table's D call only, with no check against the DNA. TRBV21-1 is flagged as a pseudogene. This CDR3 is 17 amino acids long. Written as DNA, the CDR3 is TGTGCCAGCAGCAAGGAAAAATCGTATAGGACAGCCTACGAGCAGTACTTC. This codes for CASSKEKSYRTAYEQYF.

The genes are TRBV2 and TRBJ2-5; TRBD2 aligns across 9 bases. V shed 7 bases and J 4 bases; nucleotides not matched to a gene: 13. Germline values: CDR1 SNHLY, CDR2 FYNNEI. The CDR3 contains 16 residues. CDR3 sequence reads: CASKPSSGGRGETQYF. The CDR3 DNA is TGTGCCAGCAAGCCCTCAAGCGGGGGGCGGGGAGAGACCCAGTACTTC.